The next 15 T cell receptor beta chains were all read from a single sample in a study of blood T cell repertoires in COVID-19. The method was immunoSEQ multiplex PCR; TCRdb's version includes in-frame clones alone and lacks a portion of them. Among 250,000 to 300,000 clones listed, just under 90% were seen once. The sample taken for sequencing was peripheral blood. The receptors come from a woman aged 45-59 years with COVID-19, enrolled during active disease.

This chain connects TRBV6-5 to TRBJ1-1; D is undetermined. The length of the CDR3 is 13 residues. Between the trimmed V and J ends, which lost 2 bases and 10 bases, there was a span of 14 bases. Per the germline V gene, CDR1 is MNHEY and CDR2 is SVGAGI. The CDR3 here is CASSYTRASLAFF. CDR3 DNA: TGTGCCAGCAGTTACACGAGGGCGTCCTTAGCTTTCTTT.

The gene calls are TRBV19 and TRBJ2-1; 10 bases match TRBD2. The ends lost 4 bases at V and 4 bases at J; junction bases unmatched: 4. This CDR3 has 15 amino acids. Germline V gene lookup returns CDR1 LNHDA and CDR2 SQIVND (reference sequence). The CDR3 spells CASSKREGGYNEQFF. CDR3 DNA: TGTGCCAGTAGTAAGCGGGAGGGTGGTTACAATGAGCAGTTCTTC.

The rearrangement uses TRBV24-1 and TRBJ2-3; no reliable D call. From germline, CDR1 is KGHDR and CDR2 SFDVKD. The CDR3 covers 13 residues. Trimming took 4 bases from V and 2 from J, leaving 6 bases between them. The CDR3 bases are TGTGCCACCAGTGACTCGTACACAGATACGCAGTATTTT. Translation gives CATSDSYTDTQYF.

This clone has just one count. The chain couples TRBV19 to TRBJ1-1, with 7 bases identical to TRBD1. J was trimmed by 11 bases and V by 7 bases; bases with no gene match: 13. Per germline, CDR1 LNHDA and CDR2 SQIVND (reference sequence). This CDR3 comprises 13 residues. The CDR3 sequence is CASKSQGVDSAFF. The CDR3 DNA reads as TGTGCCAGTAAGAGTCAGGGGGTGGATTCGGCTTTCTTT.

CDR3 DNA: TGTGCCAGCAGCATGGGGACTAGCGGGTACTACGAGCAGTACTTC. Translating gives CASSMGTSGYYEQYF. The V and J genes are TRBV9 and TRBJ2-7, with TRBD2 matching over 12 bases. Germline V CDR1 and CDR2: SGDLS, YYNGEE. The J segment lost 3 bases and the V segment lost 4 bases, leaving 5 bases of the junction unmatched. CDR3 size: 15 residues.

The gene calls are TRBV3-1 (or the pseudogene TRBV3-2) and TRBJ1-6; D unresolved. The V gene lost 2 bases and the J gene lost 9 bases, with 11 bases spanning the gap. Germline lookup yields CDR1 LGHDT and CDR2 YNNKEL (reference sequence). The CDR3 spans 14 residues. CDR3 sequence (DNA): TGTGCCAGCAGCCAAACGACCCGGGGTTCACCCCTCCACTTT. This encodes CASSQTTRGSPLHF.

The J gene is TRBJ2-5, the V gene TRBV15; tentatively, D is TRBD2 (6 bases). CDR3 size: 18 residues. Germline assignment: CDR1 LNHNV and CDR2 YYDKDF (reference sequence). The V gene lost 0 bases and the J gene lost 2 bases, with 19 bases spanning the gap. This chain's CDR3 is CATSRDNGAGRGQETQYF. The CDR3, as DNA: TGTGCCACCAGCAGAGATAATGGGGCGGGACGAGGACAAGAGACCCAGTACTTC.

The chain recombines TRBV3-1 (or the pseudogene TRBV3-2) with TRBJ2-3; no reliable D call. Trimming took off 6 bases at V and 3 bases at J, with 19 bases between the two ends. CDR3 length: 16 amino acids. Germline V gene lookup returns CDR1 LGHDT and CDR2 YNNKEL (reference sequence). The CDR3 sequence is CASSPRGRVRTDTQYF. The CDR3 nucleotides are TGTGCCAGCAGTCCAAGAGGCCGAGTACGGACAGATACGCAGTATTTT.

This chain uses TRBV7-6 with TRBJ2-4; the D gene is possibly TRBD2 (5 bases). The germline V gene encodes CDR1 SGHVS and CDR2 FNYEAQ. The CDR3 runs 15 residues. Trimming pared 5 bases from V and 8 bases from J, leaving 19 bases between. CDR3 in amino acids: CASSPDGRKEDIQYF. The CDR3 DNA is TGTGCCAGCAGCCCAGACGGGCGCAAGGAGGACATTCAGTACTTC.

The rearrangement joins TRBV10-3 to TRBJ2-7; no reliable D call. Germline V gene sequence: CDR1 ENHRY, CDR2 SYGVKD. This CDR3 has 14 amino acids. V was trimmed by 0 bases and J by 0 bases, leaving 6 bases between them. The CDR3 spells CAISESPSSYEQYF. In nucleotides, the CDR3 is TGTGCCATCAGTGAGTCCCCCAGCTCCTACGAGCAGTACTTC.

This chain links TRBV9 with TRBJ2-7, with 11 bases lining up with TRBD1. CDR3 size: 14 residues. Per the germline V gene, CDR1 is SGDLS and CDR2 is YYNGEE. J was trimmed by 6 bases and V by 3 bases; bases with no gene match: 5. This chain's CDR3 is CASSGSDRGLEQYF. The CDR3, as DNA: TGTGCCAGCAGCGGCTCGGACAGGGGGCTCGAGCAGTACTTC.

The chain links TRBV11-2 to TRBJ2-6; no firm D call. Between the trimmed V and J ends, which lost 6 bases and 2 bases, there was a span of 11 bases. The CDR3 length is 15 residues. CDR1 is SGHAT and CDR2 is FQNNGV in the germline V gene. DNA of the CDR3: TGTGCCAGCAGTTCGAGTTTCGCTGGGGCCAACGTCCTGACTTTC. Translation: CASSSSFAGANVLTF.

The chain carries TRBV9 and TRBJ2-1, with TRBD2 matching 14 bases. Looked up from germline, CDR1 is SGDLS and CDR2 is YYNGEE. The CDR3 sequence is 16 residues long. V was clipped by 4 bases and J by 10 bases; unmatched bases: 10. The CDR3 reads CASSFQPGLAGEEQFF. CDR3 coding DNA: TGTGCCAGCAGCTTCCAACCGGGACTAGCGGGAGAGGAGCAGTTCTTC.

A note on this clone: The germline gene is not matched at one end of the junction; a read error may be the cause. The CDR3 spells CASSYLGEVIF. In nucleotides, the CDR3 is TGTGCCAGCAGTTACCTGGGGGAGGTGATCTTT. The V call is TRBV6-5, the J call TRBJ1-3; D may be TRBD1 (5 bases). This CDR3 comprises 11 residues. Germline V CDR1 and CDR2: MNHEY, SVGAGI.

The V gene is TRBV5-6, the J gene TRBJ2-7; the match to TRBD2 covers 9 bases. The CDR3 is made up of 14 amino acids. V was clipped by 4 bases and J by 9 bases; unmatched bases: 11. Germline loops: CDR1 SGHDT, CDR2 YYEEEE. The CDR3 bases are TGTGCCAGCAGCCCCCAGGCGGGAGGGCTAGGGCAGTACTTC. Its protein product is CASSPQAGGLGQYF.